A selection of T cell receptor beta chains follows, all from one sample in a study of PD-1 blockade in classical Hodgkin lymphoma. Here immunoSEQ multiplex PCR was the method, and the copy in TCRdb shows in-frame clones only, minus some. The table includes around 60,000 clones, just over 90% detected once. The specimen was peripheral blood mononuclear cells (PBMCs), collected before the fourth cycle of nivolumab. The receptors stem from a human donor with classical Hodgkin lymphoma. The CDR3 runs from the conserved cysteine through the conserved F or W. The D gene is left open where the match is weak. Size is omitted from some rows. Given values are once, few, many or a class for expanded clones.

CDR3 DNA: TGTGCCACTGGGACACAAGACACAGATACGCAGTATTTT
CDR3 protein: CATGTQDTDTQYF
V gene: TRBV28
D gene: NA
J gene: TRBJ2-3
clone size: NA

CDR3 DNA: TGTGCCAGCAGCCGGACAGGGTCCAACACTGAAGCTTTCTTT
CDR3 protein: CASSRTGSNTEAFF
V gene: TRBV7-2
D gene: TRBD1
J gene: TRBJ1-1
clone size: once

CDR3 DNA: TGCGCCAGCAGCCAGGCAAACGGGGAGGGGACCTACCGGGAGCAGTACTTC
CDR3 protein: CASSQANGEGTYREQYF
V gene: TRBV4-1
D gene: TRBD2
J gene: TRBJ2-7
clone size: NA

CDR3 DNA: TGTGCCAGCAGCTTCGGTGGGAGTTCTAGCAGGGATTGGTCCGGGGAGCTGTTTTTT
CDR3 protein: CASSFGGSSSRDWSGELFF
V gene: TRBV13
D gene: NA
J gene: TRBJ2-2
clone size: NA

CDR3 DNA: TGTGCCAGCAGCTCGGGGACTAGCGGGAGGGTTTACGAGCAGTACTTC
CDR3 protein: CASSSGTSGRVYEQYF
V gene: TRBV11-2
D gene: TRBD2
J gene: TRBJ2-7
clone size: once

CDR3 DNA: TGTGCCAGCAGCCTCCTGGGGGGCGATACGCAGTATTTT
CDR3 protein: CASSLLGGDTQYF
V gene: TRBV7-2
D gene: NA
J gene: TRBJ2-3
clone size: NA

CDR3 DNA: TGCAGCGTCCTACCTAGCGGGAGTAACACCGGGGAGCTGTTTTTT
CDR3 protein: CSVLPSGSNTGELFF
V gene: TRBV29-1
D gene: TRBD2
J gene: TRBJ2-2
clone size: NA

CDR3 DNA: TGCGCCAGTGTGAGAACTGGAGGGTTAGAGACCCAGTACTTC
CDR3 protein: CASVRTGGLETQYF
V gene: TRBV5-1
D gene: NA
J gene: TRBJ2-5
clone size: NA

CDR3 DNA: TGTGCCAGCAGTGAATTGGGTTACGAGCAGTACTTC
CDR3 protein: CASSELGYEQYF
V gene: TRBV6-1
D gene: NA
J gene: TRBJ2-7
clone size: NA

CDR3 DNA: TGTGCCAGCAGTTACAGGGCAGGTGTGAACAATGAGCAGTTCTTC
CDR3 protein: CASSYRAGVNNEQFF
V gene: TRBV6-6
D gene: NA
J gene: TRBJ2-1
clone size: NA

CDR3 DNA: TGTGCCAGTAGTATGGGACAGGGGAACACCGGGGAGCTGTTTTTT
CDR3 protein: CASSMGQGNTGELFF
V gene: TRBV19
D gene: TRBD1
J gene: TRBJ2-2
clone size: NA

CDR3 DNA: TGTGCCAGCAGTGAATATCGTGCTGAAAAACTGTTTTTT
CDR3 protein: CASSEYRAEKLFF
V gene: TRBV25-1
D gene: NA
J gene: TRBJ1-4
clone size: once

CDR3 DNA: TGTGCCATCAGTGAGGTCCGGGGACTAGCGGGAACGGATACGCAGTATTTT
CDR3 protein: CAISEVRGLAGTDTQYF
V gene: TRBV10-3
D gene: TRBD2
J gene: TRBJ2-3
clone size: NA

CDR3 DNA: TGTGCCAGTAGTATAGGACAGGGCAATCAGCCCCAGCATTTT
CDR3 protein: CASSIGQGNQPQHF
V gene: TRBV19
D gene: NA
J gene: TRBJ1-5
clone size: NA

CDR3 DNA: TGTGCCAGCCGGGGACCCGGGGAGCTGTTTTTT
CDR3 protein: CASRGPGELFF
V gene: TRBV7-9
D gene: NA
J gene: TRBJ2-2
clone size: NA

CDR3 DNA: TGTGCCAGCAGTGAAAGTGGGTCAGTAGGTGGGGAAAAACTGTTTTTT
CDR3 protein: CASSESGSVGGEKLFF
V gene: TRBV2
D gene: NA
J gene: TRBJ1-4
clone size: once

CDR3 DNA: TGTGCCAGCAGCTTAGGACAGGGGTCGGGCTATGGCTACACCTTC
CDR3 protein: CASSLGQGSGYGYTF
V gene: TRBV7-9
D gene: TRBD1
J gene: TRBJ1-2
clone size: NA

CDR3 DNA: TGTGCCAGTAGTATCGTAGTAGGGGCCGGCAATCAGCCCCAGCATTTT
CDR3 protein: CASSIVVGAGNQPQHF
V gene: TRBV19
D gene: NA
J gene: TRBJ1-5
clone size: NA

CDR3 DNA: TGTGCCAGCAGCCCAGGGGGCGGTGAAGCTTTCTTT
CDR3 protein: CASSPGGGEAFF
V gene: TRBV7-9
D gene: TRBD1
J gene: TRBJ1-1
clone size: NA

CDR3 DNA: TGTGCCTGGAGACAGCAGGGTCACACCGGGGAGCTGTTTTTT
CDR3 protein: CAWRQQGHTGELFF
V gene: TRBV30
D gene: NA
J gene: TRBJ2-2
clone size: NA

CDR3 DNA: TGTGCCATCAGTGACGGACGCGAGCAGTACTTC
CDR3 protein: CAISDGREQYF
V gene: TRBV10-3
D gene: NA
J gene: TRBJ2-7
clone size: NA

CDR3 DNA: TGTGCCAGCAGTGGACTGGGACAGGGCTATGGCTACACCTTC
CDR3 protein: CASSGLGQGYGYTF
V gene: TRBV2
D gene: TRBD1
J gene: TRBJ1-2
clone size: NA

CDR3 DNA: TGTGCCAGCAGTGAAAGGTCTGTTCCCGGGGAGCTGTTTTTT
CDR3 protein: CASSERSVPGELFF
V gene: TRBV6-1
D gene: NA
J gene: TRBJ2-2
clone size: NA

CDR3 DNA: TGTGCCAGCACCCGGACACAGATCTACGAGCAGTACTTC
CDR3 protein: CASTRTQIYEQYF
V gene: TRBV6-5
D gene: NA
J gene: TRBJ2-7
clone size: once

CDR3 DNA: TGTGCCAGTCGGACAGGCCAGAGGTTCTATGGCTACACCTTC
CDR3 protein: CASRTGQRFYGYTF
V gene: TRBV19
D gene: TRBD1
J gene: TRBJ1-2
clone size: few

CDR3 DNA: TGCGCCAGCAGCCAAGCCTTATACTCTAGCGGGGGGGTAGCTGGGGAGCTGTTTTTT
CDR3 protein: CASSQALYSSGGVAGELFF
V gene: TRBV4-1
D gene: TRBD2
J gene: TRBJ2-2
clone size: NA

CDR3 DNA: TGTGCCAGCAGCCCCGGCGGGGGAGAAAACATTCAGTACTTC
CDR3 protein: CASSPGGGENIQYF
V gene: TRBV5-4
D gene: TRBD2
J gene: TRBJ2-4
clone size: NA

CDR3 DNA: TGTGCCAGCAGTGAAGTCGGACAGGGTGATTCACCCCTCCACTTT
CDR3 protein: CASSEVGQGDSPLHF
V gene: TRBV25-1
D gene: TRBD1
J gene: TRBJ1-6
clone size: NA

CDR3 DNA: TGTGCCAGCAGCCGAAGACTCGACACCTACAATGAGCAGTTCTTC
CDR3 protein: CASSRRLDTYNEQFF
V gene: TRBV6-5
D gene: NA
J gene: TRBJ2-1
clone size: NA

CDR3 DNA: TGTGCCAGCAGCCAAGCGTCTAGCTCCTACGAGCAGTACTTC
CDR3 protein: CASSQASSSYEQYF
V gene: TRBV4-2
D gene: NA
J gene: TRBJ2-7
clone size: NA

CDR3 DNA: TGTGCCAGCAGTGACCACAGGGATGGCTACACCTTC
CDR3 protein: CASSDHRDGYTF
V gene: TRBV6-4
D gene: NA
J gene: TRBJ1-2
clone size: NA

CDR3 DNA: TGTGCCAGCAGCTTTATAGCGGGGGCGATCTCCTACGAGCAGTACTTC
CDR3 protein: CASSFIAGAISYEQYF
V gene: TRBV7-9
D gene: TRBD2
J gene: TRBJ2-7
clone size: NA

CDR3 DNA: TGTGCCACCGCGCGGTCTCTCTCTGGAAACACCATATATTTT
CDR3 protein: CATARSLSGNTIYF
V gene: TRBV28
D gene: NA
J gene: TRBJ1-3
clone size: once

CDR3 DNA: TGTGCCAGCAGCTTAGGACAGGGGGCCGGGCATGGCTACACCTTC
CDR3 protein: CASSLGQGAGHGYTF
V gene: TRBV13
D gene: TRBD1
J gene: TRBJ1-2
clone size: NA

CDR3 DNA: TGTGCCAGTAGTGTAGGAGACAGGGGATGGGGGTACAACACCGGGGAGCTGTTTTTT
CDR3 protein: CASSVGDRGWGYNTGELFF
V gene: TRBV19
D gene: TRBD1
J gene: TRBJ2-2
clone size: NA

CDR3 DNA: TGTGCCAGCAGTTCATCATCGGCCTTTGGGCCGAACTCCTACAATGAGCAGTTCTTC
CDR3 protein: CASSSSSAFGPNSYNEQFF
V gene: TRBV7-9
D gene: NA
J gene: TRBJ2-1
clone size: NA

CDR3 DNA: TGTGCCAGCAGTGAGAGAACAGGCGGTGGCTACACCTTC
CDR3 protein: CASSERTGGGYTF
V gene: TRBV2
D gene: NA
J gene: TRBJ1-2
clone size: NA

CDR3 DNA: TGTGCCAGCAGCCTCGATTACAATGAGCAGTTCTTC
CDR3 protein: CASSLDYNEQFF
V gene: TRBV28
D gene: NA
J gene: TRBJ2-1
clone size: NA

CDR3 DNA: TGTGCCAGCAGTTTATTAGTAGGGCGGTCATACAATGAGCAGTTCTTC
CDR3 protein: CASSLLVGRSYNEQFF
V gene: TRBV28
D gene: NA
J gene: TRBJ2-1
clone size: NA

CDR3 DNA: TGTGCCAGCAGCTCCTCCGGGACTAGCGTCAGCAATGAGCAGTTCTTC
CDR3 protein: CASSSSGTSVSNEQFF
V gene: TRBV7-3
D gene: TRBD2
J gene: TRBJ2-1
clone size: NA

CDR3 DNA: TGTGCCAGTAGTATTATGGGGACAGGGAGGAATTCACCCCTCCACTTT
CDR3 protein: CASSIMGTGRNSPLHF
V gene: TRBV19
D gene: TRBD1
J gene: TRBJ1-6
clone size: NA

CDR3 DNA: TGCGCCAGCAGCCCGACCCCTCTACAGGGTAATGGCTACACCTTC
CDR3 protein: CASSPTPLQGNGYTF
V gene: TRBV5-1
D gene: NA
J gene: TRBJ1-2
clone size: NA